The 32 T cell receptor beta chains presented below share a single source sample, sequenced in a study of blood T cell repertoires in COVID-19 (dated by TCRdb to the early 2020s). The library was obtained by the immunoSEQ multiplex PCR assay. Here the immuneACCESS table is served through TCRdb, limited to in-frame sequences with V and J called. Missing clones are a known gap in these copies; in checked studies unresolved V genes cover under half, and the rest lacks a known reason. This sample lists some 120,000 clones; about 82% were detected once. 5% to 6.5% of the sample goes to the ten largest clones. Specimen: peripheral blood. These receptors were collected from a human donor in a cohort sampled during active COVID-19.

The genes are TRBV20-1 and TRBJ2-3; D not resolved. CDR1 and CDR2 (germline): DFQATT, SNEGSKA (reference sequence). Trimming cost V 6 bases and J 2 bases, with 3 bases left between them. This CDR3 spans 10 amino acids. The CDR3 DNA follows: TGCAGTGCACTCACAGATACGCAGTATTTT. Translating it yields CSALTDTQYF.

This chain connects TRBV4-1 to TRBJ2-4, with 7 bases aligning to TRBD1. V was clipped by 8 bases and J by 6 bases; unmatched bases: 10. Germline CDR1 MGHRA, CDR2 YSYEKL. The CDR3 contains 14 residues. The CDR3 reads CASGDRTGPNIQYF. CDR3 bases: TGCGCCAGCGGGGACCGGACAGGTCCAAACATTCAGTACTTC.

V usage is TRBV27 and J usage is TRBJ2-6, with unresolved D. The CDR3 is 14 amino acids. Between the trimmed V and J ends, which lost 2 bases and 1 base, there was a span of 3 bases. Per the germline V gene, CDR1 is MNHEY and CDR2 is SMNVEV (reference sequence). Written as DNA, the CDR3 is TGTGCCAGCAGTTTACATTCTGGGGCCAACGTCCTGACTTTC. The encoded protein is CASSLHSGANVLTF.

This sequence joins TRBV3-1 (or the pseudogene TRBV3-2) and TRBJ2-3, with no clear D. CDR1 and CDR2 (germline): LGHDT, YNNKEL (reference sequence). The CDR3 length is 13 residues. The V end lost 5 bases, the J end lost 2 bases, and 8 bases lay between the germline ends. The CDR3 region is CASSAANTDTQYF. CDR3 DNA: TGTGCCAGCAGCGCGGCGAACACAGATACGCAGTATTTT.

The CDR3 bases are TGTGCCAGCAGCCAAGAGGCAGCCTACGAGCAGTACTTC. Its protein is CASSQEAAYEQYF. The chain uses TRBV3-1 (or the pseudogene TRBV3-2) and TRBJ2-7; D not certain. This CDR3 is 13 amino acids long. The germline V gene has CDR1 LGHDT and CDR2 YNNKEL (reference sequence). Trimming stripped 0 bases from V and 2 bases from J, with 5 bases between.

CDR3 loop: CASSQDRLAGTDTQYF. In DNA form, the CDR3 reads TGTGCCAGCAGCCAAGATAGACTAGCGGGCACAGATACGCAGTATTTT. The chain combines TRBV14 with TRBJ2-3, with 9 bases identical to TRBD2. The V segment lost 0 bases and the J segment 1 base; nucleotides outside the gene matches: 2. The germline gives CDR1 SGHDN, CDR2 FVKESK. The CDR3 contains 16 residues.

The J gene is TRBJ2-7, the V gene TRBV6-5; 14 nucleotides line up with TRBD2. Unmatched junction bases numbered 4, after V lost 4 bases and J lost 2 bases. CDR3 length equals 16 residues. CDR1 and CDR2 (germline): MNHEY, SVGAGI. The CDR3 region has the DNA TGTGCCAGCAGTTTCCGACTAGCGGGAGGGACCTACGAGCAGTACTTC. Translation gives CASSFRLAGGTYEQYF.

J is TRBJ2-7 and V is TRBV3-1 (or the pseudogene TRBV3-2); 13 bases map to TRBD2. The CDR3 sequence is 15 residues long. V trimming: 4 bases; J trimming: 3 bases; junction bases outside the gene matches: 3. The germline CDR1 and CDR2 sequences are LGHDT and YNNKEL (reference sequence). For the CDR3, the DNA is TGTGCCAGCAGCCCTTGGACTAGCGGGAGCTACGAGCAGTACTTC. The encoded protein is CASSPWTSGSYEQYF.

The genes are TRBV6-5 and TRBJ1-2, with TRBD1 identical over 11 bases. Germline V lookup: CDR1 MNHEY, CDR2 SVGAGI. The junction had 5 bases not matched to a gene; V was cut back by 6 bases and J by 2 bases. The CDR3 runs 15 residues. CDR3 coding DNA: TGTGCCAGCAGATCCGGGACAGGGGGAAACTATGGCTACACCTTC. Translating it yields CASRSGTGGNYGYTF.

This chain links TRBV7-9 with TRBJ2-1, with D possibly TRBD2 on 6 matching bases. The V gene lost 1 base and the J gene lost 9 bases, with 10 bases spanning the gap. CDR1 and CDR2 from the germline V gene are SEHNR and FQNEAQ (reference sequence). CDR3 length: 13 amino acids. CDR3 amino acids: CASSLGLDSEQFF. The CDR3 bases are TGTGCCAGCAGCTTAGGACTAGATAGTGAGCAGTTCTTC.

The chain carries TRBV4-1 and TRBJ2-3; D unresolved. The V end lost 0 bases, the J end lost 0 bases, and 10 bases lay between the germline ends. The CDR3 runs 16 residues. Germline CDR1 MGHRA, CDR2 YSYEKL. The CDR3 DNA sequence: TGCGCCAGCAGCCAAGATCTAACCAAAAGCACAGATACGCAGTATTTT. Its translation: CASSQDLTKSTDTQYF.

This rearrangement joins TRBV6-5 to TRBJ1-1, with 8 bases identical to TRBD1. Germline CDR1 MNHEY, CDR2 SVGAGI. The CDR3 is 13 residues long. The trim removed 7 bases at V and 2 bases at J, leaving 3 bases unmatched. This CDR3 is CASNRGDNTEAFF. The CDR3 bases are TGTGCCAGCAACAGGGGGGATAACACTGAAGCTTTCTTT.

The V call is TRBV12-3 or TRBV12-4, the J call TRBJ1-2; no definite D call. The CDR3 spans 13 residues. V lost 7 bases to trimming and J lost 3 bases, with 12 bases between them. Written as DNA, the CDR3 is TGTGCCAGCACGGCCAGCGCTTACTATGGCTACACCTTC. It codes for CASTASAYYGYTF.

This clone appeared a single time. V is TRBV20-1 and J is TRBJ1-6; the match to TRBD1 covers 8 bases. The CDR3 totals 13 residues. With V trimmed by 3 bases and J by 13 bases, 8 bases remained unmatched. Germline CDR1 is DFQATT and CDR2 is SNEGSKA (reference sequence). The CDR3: CSASASGGRPLHF. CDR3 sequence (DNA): TGCAGTGCTAGTGCCTCAGGGGGCAGGCCCCTCCACTTT.

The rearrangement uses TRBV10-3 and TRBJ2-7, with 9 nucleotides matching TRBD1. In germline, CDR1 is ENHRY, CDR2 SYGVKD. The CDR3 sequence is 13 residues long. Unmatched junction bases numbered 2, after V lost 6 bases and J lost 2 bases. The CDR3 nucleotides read TGTGCCATCAGCCGGGACAGGGCCTACGAGCAGTACTTC. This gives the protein CAISRDRAYEQYF.

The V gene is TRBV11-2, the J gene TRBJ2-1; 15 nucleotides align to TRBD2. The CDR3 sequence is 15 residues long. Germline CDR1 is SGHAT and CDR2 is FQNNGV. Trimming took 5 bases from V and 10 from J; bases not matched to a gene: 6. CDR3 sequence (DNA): TGTGCCAGCAGCACAGCGGGACTAGCGGGAGGAGAGCAGTTCTTC. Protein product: CASSTAGLAGGEQFF.

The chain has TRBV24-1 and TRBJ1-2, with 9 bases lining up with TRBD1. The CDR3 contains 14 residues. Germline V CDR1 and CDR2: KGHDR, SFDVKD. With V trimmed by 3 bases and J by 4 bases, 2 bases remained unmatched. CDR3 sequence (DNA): TGTGCCACCAGTGATGCGGACAGGGGCTATGGCTACACCTTC. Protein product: CATSDADRGYGYTF.

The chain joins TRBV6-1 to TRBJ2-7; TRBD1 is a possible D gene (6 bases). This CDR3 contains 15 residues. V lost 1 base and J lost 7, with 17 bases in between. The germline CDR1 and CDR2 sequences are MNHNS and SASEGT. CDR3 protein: CASSEVGGGSFEQYF. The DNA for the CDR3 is TGTGCCAGCAGTGAAGTTGGTGGGGGCTCCTTTGAGCAGTACTTC.

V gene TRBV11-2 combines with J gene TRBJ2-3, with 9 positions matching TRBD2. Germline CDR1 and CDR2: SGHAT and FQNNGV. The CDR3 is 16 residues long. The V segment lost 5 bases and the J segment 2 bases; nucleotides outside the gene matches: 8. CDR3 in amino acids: CASSLRSGRNTDTQYF. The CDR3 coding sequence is TGTGCCAGCAGCCTTCGAAGCGGGAGGAACACAGATACGCAGTATTTT.

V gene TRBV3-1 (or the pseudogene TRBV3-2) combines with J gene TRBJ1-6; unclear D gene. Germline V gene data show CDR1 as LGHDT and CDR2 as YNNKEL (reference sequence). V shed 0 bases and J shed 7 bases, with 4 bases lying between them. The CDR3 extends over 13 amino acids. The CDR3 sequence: CASSQDRNSPLHF. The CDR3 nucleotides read TGTGCCAGCAGCCAAGACAGGAATTCACCCCTCCACTTT.

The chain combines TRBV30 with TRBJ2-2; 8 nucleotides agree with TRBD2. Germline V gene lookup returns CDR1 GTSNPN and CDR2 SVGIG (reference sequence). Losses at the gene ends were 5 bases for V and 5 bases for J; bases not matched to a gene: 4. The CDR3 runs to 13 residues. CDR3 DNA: TGTGCCTGGCGGGGGGGAGGTACCGGGGAGCTGTTTTTT. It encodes CAWRGGGTGELFF.

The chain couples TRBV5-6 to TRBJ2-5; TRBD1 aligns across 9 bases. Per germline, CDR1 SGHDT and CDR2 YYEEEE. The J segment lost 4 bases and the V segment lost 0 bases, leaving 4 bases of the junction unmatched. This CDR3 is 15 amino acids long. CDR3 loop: CASSLEGTGLETQYF. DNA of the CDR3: TGTGCCAGCAGCTTGGAAGGGACAGGGCTAGAGACCCAGTACTTC. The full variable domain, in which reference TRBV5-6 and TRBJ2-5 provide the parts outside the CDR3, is DAGVTQSPTHLIKTRGQQVTLRCSPKSGHDTVSWYQQALGQGPQFIFQYYEEEERQRGNFPDRFSGHQFPNYSSELNVNALLLGDSALYLCASSLEGTGLETQYFGPGTRLLVL.

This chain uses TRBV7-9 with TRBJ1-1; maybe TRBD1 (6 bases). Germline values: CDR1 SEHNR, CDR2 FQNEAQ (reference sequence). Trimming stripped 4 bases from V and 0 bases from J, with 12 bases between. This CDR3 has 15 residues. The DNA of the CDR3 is TGTGCCAGCAGCTCCCGTCGGGACATGAACACTGAAGCTTTCTTT. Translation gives CASSSRRDMNTEAFF.

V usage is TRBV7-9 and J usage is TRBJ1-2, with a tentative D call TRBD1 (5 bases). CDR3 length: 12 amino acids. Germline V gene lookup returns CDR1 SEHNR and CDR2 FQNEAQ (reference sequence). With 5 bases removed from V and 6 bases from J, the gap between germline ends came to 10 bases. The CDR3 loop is CASSVTGDGYTF. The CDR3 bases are TGTGCCAGCAGCGTTACAGGAGATGGCTACACCTTC.

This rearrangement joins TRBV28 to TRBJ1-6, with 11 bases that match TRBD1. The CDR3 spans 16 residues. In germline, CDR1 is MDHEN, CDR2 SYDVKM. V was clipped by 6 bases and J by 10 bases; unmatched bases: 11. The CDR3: CASSRTGQGAGSPLHF. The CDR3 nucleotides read TGTGCCAGCAGCCGAACCGGACAGGGGGCAGGGTCACCCCTCCACTTT.

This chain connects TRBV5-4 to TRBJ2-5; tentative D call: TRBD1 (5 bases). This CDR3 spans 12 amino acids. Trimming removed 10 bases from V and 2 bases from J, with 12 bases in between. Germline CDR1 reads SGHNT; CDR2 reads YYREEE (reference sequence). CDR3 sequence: CAYRGYQETQYF. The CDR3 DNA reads TGTGCCTATAGGGGTTATCAAGAGACCCAGTACTTC.

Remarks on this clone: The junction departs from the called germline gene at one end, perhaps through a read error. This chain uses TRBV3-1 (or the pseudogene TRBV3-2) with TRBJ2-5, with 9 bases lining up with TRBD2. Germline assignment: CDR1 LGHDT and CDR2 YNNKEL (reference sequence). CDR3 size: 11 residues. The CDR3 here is CASSQSGGRDF. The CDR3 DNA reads TGTGCCAGCAGCCAAAGCGGGGGGAGGGACTTC.

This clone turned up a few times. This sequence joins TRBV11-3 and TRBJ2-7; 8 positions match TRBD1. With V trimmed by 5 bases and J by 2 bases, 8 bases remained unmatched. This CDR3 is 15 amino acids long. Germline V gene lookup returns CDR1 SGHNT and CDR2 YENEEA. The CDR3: CASSARTGTTYEQYF. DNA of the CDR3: TGTGCCAGCAGCGCCCGGACAGGGACAACCTACGAGCAGTACTTC. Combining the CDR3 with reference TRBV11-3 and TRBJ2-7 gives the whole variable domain EAGVVQSPRYKIIEKKQPVAFWCNPISGHNTLYWYLQNLGQGPELLIRYENEEAVDDSQLPKDRFSAERLKGVDSTLKIQPAELGDSAVYLCASSARTGTTYEQYFGPGTRLTVT.

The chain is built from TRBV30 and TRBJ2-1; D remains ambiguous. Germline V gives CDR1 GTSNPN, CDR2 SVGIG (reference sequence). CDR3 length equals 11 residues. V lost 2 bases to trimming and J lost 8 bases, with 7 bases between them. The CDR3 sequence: CAWSPRDEQFF. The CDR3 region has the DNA TGTGCCTGGAGTCCCCGCGATGAGCAGTTCTTC.

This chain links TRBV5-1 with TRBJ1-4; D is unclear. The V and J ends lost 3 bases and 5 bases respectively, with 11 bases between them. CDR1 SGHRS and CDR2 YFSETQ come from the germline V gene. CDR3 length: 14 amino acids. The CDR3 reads CASSYRGSNEKLFF. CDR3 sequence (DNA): TGCGCCAGCAGCTATAGAGGGAGCAATGAAAAACTGTTTTTT.

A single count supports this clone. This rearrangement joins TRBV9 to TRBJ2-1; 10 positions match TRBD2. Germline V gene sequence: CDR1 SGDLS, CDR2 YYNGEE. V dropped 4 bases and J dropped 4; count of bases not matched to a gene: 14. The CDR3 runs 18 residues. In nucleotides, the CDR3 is TGTGCCAGCAGCCCTCAACCCTGGACTAGCGGAGGTTACAATGAGCAGTTCTTC. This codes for CASSPQPWTSGGYNEQFF.

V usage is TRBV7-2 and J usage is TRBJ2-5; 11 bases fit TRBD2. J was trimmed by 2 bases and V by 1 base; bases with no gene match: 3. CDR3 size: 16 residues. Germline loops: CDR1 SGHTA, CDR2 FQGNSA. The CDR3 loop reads CASSLVAGGIQETQYF. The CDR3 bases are TGTGCCAGCAGCTTAGTAGCGGGGGGGATTCAAGAGACCCAGTACTTC.